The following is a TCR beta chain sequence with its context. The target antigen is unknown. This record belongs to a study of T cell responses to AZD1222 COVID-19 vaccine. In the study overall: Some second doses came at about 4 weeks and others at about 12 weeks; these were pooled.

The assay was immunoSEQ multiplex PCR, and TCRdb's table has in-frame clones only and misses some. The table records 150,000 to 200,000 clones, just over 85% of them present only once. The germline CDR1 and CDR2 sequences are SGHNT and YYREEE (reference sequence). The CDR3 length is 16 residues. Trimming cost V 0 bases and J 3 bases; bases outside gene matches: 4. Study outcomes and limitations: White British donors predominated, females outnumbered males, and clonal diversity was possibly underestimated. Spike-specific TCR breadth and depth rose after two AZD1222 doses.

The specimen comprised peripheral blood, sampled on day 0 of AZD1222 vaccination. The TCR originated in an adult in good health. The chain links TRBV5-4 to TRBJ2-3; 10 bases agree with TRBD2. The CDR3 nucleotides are TGTGCCAGCAGCTTGGCTGGTAGCGGGGGGACAGATACGCAGTATTTT. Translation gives CASSLAGSGGTDTQYF.